Following are 2 T cell receptor beta chains from one sample sequenced in a study of blood T cell repertoires in COVID-19. TCRdb keeps only in-frame clones here, not all; method: immunoSEQ multiplex PCR. The table records some 70,000 clones, nearly 80% of them present only once. Sequencing input: peripheral blood. These receptors were obtained from a human donor in a cohort sampled during active COVID-19.

The chain employs TRBV30 and TRBJ1-2; TRBD1 aligns across 7 bases. Germline V gene sequence: CDR1 GTSNPN, CDR2 SVGIG (reference sequence). There are 13 residues in the CDR3. The trim removed 2 bases at V and 6 bases at J, leaving 6 bases unmatched. CDR3 protein: CAWSLGGGDGYTF. The CDR3 nucleotides read TGTGCCTGGAGTCTAGGGGGCGGCGATGGCTACACCTTC.

V gene TRBV14 combines with J gene TRBJ2-2; no clear D gene. CDR3 length: 16 amino acids. Germline V gene data show CDR1 as SGHDN and CDR2 as FVKESK. V dropped 0 bases and J dropped 0 bases, with 8 bases sitting between them. CDR3 region: CASSQEGRANTGELFF. In nucleotides, the CDR3 is TGTGCCAGCAGCCAAGAGGGCAGAGCGAACACCGGGGAGCTGTTTTTT.